This is a list of T cell receptor beta chains from one sample in a study of CXCR3-negative and CXCR3-positive naive CD8 T cells. TCRdb re-called the 5' RACE reads and gives one entry per CDR3 protein, without DNA. In total, the table holds 46,000 or so distinct CDR3 sequences. The sequenced sample was naive CXCR3- CD8+ T cells from blood. The receptors here all came from a human donor in good health. Some clones in this sample may be carry-over from other donors' samples. CDR3s include the opening cysteine and the closing phenylalanine or tryptophan.

v_call	j_call	cdr3_aa
TRBV20-1	TRBJ2-1	CSAVTDRASGNEQFF
TRBV20-1	TRBJ2-2	CSAQTGTGDTGELFF
TRBV6-2/TRBV6-3	TRBJ2-1	CATREQGSLYNEQFF
TRBV6-2/TRBV6-3	TRBJ1-1	CASSTPPTDNTEAFF
TRBV28	TRBJ2-3	CASSSLLAGGGDTQYF
TRBV7-8	TRBJ2-3	CASSLAGGVSTDTQYF
TRBV28	TRBJ2-1	CASSSPGTGSNEQFF
TRBV7-9	TRBJ2-7	CASSPPQGREQYF
TRBV7-3	TRBJ2-3	CASSLWSSGDTQYF
TRBV6-6	TRBJ2-3	CASGTGGYLSTDTQYF
TRBV6-6	TRBJ2-1	CASSPFGDNEQFF
TRBV7-8	TRBJ2-7	CASSLGRAEQYF
TRBV20-1	TRBJ2-5	CSARDMKGQETQYF
TRBV29-1	TRBJ2-5	CSVDLDRQLEETQYF
TRBV29-1	TRBJ2-7	CSFKGGHGAREQYF
TRBV7-9	TRBJ2-2	CASSRTRTDRTGELFF
TRBV29-1	TRBJ2-1	CSVEGLAGNNEQFF
TRBV5-1	TRBJ2-7	CASSLAAGSTYEQYF
TRBV14	TRBJ2-7	CASSQGGSGTYEQYF
TRBV12-3/TRBV12-4	TRBJ2-7	CASSLTGGPYEQYF
TRBV5-1	TRBJ2-2	CASSIGQGASANTGELFF
TRBV12-3/TRBV12-4	TRBJ2-5	CASSSDRGGETQYF
TRBV6-2/TRBV6-3	TRBJ1-4	CASSPTQSGEKLFF
TRBV6-2/TRBV6-3	TRBJ2-1	CASSLQGRYNEQFF
TRBV12-3/TRBV12-4	TRBJ2-3	CASTGGTDTQYF
TRBV7-9	TRBJ2-7	CASSFIAPNSRLYEQYF
TRBV5-1	TRBJ1-2	CASSLRGALEGYTF
TRBV25-1	TRBJ2-3	CASSEGTGGPDTQYF
TRBV5-5	TRBJ2-7	CASSLTPSGAYEQYF
TRBV29-1	TRBJ2-2	CSVEERGVGGELFF
TRBV12-3/TRBV12-4	TRBJ2-2	CASSFIQGFTGELFF
TRBV14	TRBJ2-7	CASSLRGGDREFVEQYF
TRBV7-2	TRBJ2-7	CASSLSPSYEQYF
TRBV29-1	TRBJ2-7	CSVEVVGVTYEQYF
TRBV4-3	TRBJ2-3	CASSQDRTSGADTQYF
TRBV4-3	TRBJ2-7	CASSQEWGTWDLYEQYF
TRBV5-4	TRBJ1-1	CASRILGTPVTEAFF
TRBV27	TRBJ2-2	CASSPLGTLSSTGELFF
TRBV28	TRBJ2-7	CASSSPRQVVYEQYF
TRBV29-1	TRBJ2-7	CSVVLARQGYEQYF
TRBV20-1	TRBJ1-1	CSAGSNTEAFF
TRBV29-1	TRBJ2-1	CSVAPGQQYNEQFF
TRBV7-3	TRBJ2-2	CASSLSGPNTGELFF
TRBV7-9	TRBJ2-7	CASSLPDGTYEQYF
TRBV5-6	TRBJ1-1	CASSLSPGTEAFF
TRBV29-1	TRBJ2-7	CSVETADSYEQYF
TRBV6-1	TRBJ2-7	CASEERGLPYEQYF
TRBV2	TRBJ2-7	CATKTSWYEQYF